The 31 T cell receptor beta chains presented below share a single source sample, sequenced in a study of STAT5B mutations in CD4+ large granular lymphocyte leukemia. Repertoires were generated with immunoSEQ multiplex PCR, while TCRdb's copy carries only in-frame clones and drops some. Counted here are about 30,000 clones, 79% occurring once; the ten biggest clones make up about 2%. Sequencing was carried out using CD4+ T cells from blood buffy coats. Source of these receptors: a human donor in good health.

DNA for the CDR3: TGTGCCAGCAGTGCATCATGGACAGGGTTTGGGGGCGAGCAGTACTTC. Its protein product is CASSASWTGFGGEQYF. The rearrangement joins TRBV25-1 to TRBJ2-7; TRBD1 aligns across 8 bases. Germline V lookup: CDR1 MGHDK, CDR2 SYGVNS. Trimming took 4 bases from V and 6 from J; bases not matched to a gene: 14. The CDR3 has 16 residues.

The chain couples TRBV7-3 to TRBJ1-1; D not certain. Germline V gives CDR1 SGHTA, CDR2 FQGTGA. Trimming took off 5 bases at V and 0 bases at J, with 13 bases between the two ends. The CDR3 extends over 15 amino acids. The CDR3 sequence: CASSPQGYMNTEAFF. CDR3 bases: TGTGCCAGCAGCCCTCAAGGCTATATGAACACTGAAGCTTTCTTT.

The CDR3 loop is CASSRLAGPSTDTQYF. In DNA, the CDR3 is TGTGCCAGCAGTCGACTAGCGGGGCCGAGCACAGATACGCAGTATTTT. J is TRBJ2-3 and V is TRBV6-4; 11 bases are shared with TRBD2. J gave up 0 bases and V 5 bases, and 4 bases lay outside the gene matches. The CDR3 sequence is 16 residues long. Germline CDR1 and CDR2: MRHNA and SNTAGT.

The chain recombines TRBV2 with TRBJ1-4; D is possibly TRBD1 (5 bases). Germline CDR1 reads SNHLY; CDR2 reads FYNNEI. The CDR3 has 14 amino acids. Trimming took off 6 bases at V and 3 bases at J, with 11 bases between the two ends. CDR3 DNA: TGTGCCAGCAGGGCAGGGAGGGCTAATGAAAAACTGTTTTTT. This gives the protein CASRAGRANEKLFF. Full variable domain (remainder filled in from reference TRBV2 and TRBJ1-4): EPEVTQTPSHQVTQMGQEVILRCVPISNHLYFYWYRQILGQKVEFLVSFYNNEISEKSEIFDDQFSVERPDGSNFTLKIRSTKLEDSAMYFCASRAGRANEKLFFGSGTQLSVL.

This rearrangement joins TRBV29-1 to TRBJ1-1; tentatively, D is TRBD1 (5 bases). V lost 3 bases and J lost 4, with 9 bases in between. The CDR3 spans 12 residues. The germline V gene encodes CDR1 SQVTM and CDR2 ANQGSEA. CDR3 nucleotides: TGCAGCGTTGATAGGGGAGGCACTGAAGCTTTCTTT. It specifies CSVDRGGTEAFF.

This clone was seen a few times. The chain recombines TRBV19 with TRBJ1-6; 7 bases line up with TRBD1. The CDR3 totals 14 residues. The V gene's germline CDR1 is LNHDA and CDR2 SQIVND (reference sequence). Trimming removed 4 bases from V and 4 bases from J; junction bases left unmatched: 1. The CDR3 sequence: CASSTGQYNSPLHF. The CDR3 DNA is TGTGCCAGTAGTACGGGACAGTATAATTCACCCCTCCACTTT.

This chain links TRBV11-2 with TRBJ2-3; D unclear. V was trimmed by 5 bases and J by 1 base, leaving 7 bases between them. Germline values: CDR1 SGHAT, CDR2 FQNNGV. This CDR3 comprises 13 residues. CDR3 residues: CASSPQRTDTQYF. CDR3 DNA: TGTGCCAGCAGCCCCCAGCGCACAGATACGCAGTATTTT.

This clone appeared once. The rearrangement joins TRBV19 to TRBJ2-5, with 14 bases matching TRBD2. The CDR3 loop spans 16 amino acids. V was pared by 4 bases and J by 1 base, with 2 bases of the junction left unmatched. Germline V gives CDR1 LNHDA, CDR2 SQIVND (reference sequence). CDR3: CASSRGLAGAQETQYF. The CDR3 region has the DNA TGTGCCAGTAGTAGGGGACTAGCGGGAGCCCAAGAGACCCAGTACTTC.

This clone was picked up a small number of times. This chain links TRBV4-2 with TRBJ2-1; no clear D gene. The germline V gene has CDR1 LGHNA and CDR2 YNFKEQ. The CDR3 covers 13 residues. Trimming left V 10 bases short and J 4 bases short, with 14 bases between. CDR3 region: CATAAEHYNEQFF. The CDR3 nucleotides read TGTGCCACCGCCGCGGAACATTACAATGAGCAGTTCTTC.

V is TRBV11-3 and J is TRBJ2-1, with D possibly being TRBD2 (6 bases). The CDR3 has 15 residues. Trimming pared 3 bases from V and 7 bases from J, leaving 16 bases between. CDR1 is SGHNT and CDR2 is YENEEA in the germline V gene. The CDR3 sequence: CASSFSVRTKNEQFF. CDR3 in DNA: TGTGCCAGCAGCTTTAGCGTACGGACTAAAAATGAGCAGTTCTTC.

This clone turned up a few times. The junction departs from germline at one end; a sequencing error may be responsible. The CDR3 DNA reads as TGTGCCAGCAGGTACTCCGGGACTAACGCGAGGGAGCAGTACTTC. Its protein product is CASRYSGTNAREQYF. V usage is TRBV6-5 and J usage is TRBJ2-7, with TRBD2 matching over 7 bases. CDR1 and CDR2 from the germline V gene are MNHEY and SVGAGI. The CDR3 sequence is 15 residues long.

This clone was seen just once. V gene TRBV15 combines with J gene TRBJ2-5, with D hard to call. The germline V and J ends were trimmed by 1 base and 1 base, with 4 bases remaining between them. The CDR3 has 13 amino acids. CDR1 and CDR2 from the germline V gene are LNHNV and YYDKDF (reference sequence). This CDR3 is CATSRASQETQYF. The DNA of the CDR3 is TGTGCCACCAGCAGAGCAAGCCAAGAGACCCAGTACTTC. The full variable domain, in which reference TRBV15 and TRBJ2-5 provide the parts outside the CDR3, is DAMVIQNPRYQVTQFGKPVTLSCSQTLNHNVMYWYQQKSSQAPKLLFHYYDKDFNNEADTPDNFQSRRPNTSFCFLDIRSPGLGDTAMYLCATSRASQETQYFGPGTRLLVL.

The chain is built from TRBV30 and TRBJ1-1; D is uncertain. CDR3 length: 12 amino acids. Germline V CDR1 and CDR2: GTSNPN, SVGIG (reference sequence). Trimming cost V 2 bases and J 1 base, with 5 bases left between them. CDR3 residues: CAWSIANTEAFF. In nucleotides, the CDR3 is TGTGCCTGGAGTATCGCGAACACTGAAGCTTTCTTT.

The CDR3 loop is CASSPILAGGFDEQFF. The DNA for the CDR3 is TGTGCCAGCAGCCCCATCCTAGCGGGAGGTTTCGATGAGCAGTTCTTC. V is TRBV5-4 and J is TRBJ2-1, with 11 bases lining up with TRBD2. Trimming cost V 4 bases and J 8 bases; bases outside gene matches: 11. CDR1 is SGHNT and CDR2 is YYREEE in the germline V gene (reference sequence). The CDR3 sequence is 16 residues long.

This rearrangement joins TRBV19 to TRBJ2-5; D is possibly TRBD1 (5 bases). V lost 1 base and J lost 7, with 13 bases in between. The length of the CDR3 is 14 residues. Germline values: CDR1 LNHDA, CDR2 SQIVND (reference sequence). CDR3 sequence (DNA): TGTGCCAGTAGTATAGCCCAGTGGGGCGGGACCCAGTACTTC. Translating it yields CASSIAQWGGTQYF. The full variable domain, rest sourced from reference TRBV19 and TRBJ2-5, is DGGITQSPKYLFRKEGQNVTLSCEQNLNHDAMYWYRQDPGQGLRLIYYSQIVNDFQKGDIAEGYSVSREKKESFPLTVTSAQKNPTAFYLCASSIAQWGGTQYFGPGTRLLVL.

This rearrangement joins TRBV28 to TRBJ1-2, with a tentative D call TRBD1 (5 bases). CDR1 and CDR2 (germline): MDHEN, SYDVKM. The CDR3 is 15 residues long. V lost 7 bases and J lost 8, with 23 bases in between. The chain's CDR3 is CASTPPRGPGGGYTF. The DNA of the CDR3 is TGTGCCAGCACCCCCCCGCGGGGTCCCGGGGGAGGCTACACCTTC.

This clone occurred once. The chain joins TRBV7-2 to TRBJ1-3, with D tentatively TRBD1 (5 bases). This CDR3 has 14 amino acids. Trimming removed 5 bases from V and 2 bases from J, with 10 bases in between. Germline CDR1 and CDR2: SGHTA and FQGNSA. In nucleotides, the CDR3 is TGTGCCAGCAGCCAAGGGACCCCTGGAAACACCATATATTTT. It specifies CASSQGTPGNTIYF.

The V call is TRBV5-8, the J call TRBJ1-2, with D hard to call. CDR3 length: 12 residues. Trimming stripped 2 bases from V and 2 bases from J, with 4 bases between. CDR1 is SGHTS and CDR2 is YDEGEE in the germline V gene. The CDR3 region has the DNA TGTGCCAGCAGCTTCCGGAACTATGGCTACACCTTC. This encodes CASSFRNYGYTF.

The chain links TRBV6-1 to TRBJ2-1, with TRBD2 matching 7 bases. V shed 4 bases and J 10 bases; nucleotides not matched to a gene: 19. This CDR3 region has 17 residues. From germline, CDR1 is MNHNS and CDR2 SASEGT. The CDR3 coding sequence is TGTGCCAGCAGTGCCCCTAGTGGACGACTAGCAGTCATGGAGCAGTTCTTC. Its translation: CASSAPSGRLAVMEQFF.

The chain recombines TRBV27 with TRBJ2-2, with a tentative D call TRBD1 (6 bases). V shed 5 bases and J shed 3 bases, with 10 bases lying between them. The CDR3 length is 14 residues. Looked up from germline, CDR1 is MNHEY and CDR2 is SMNVEV (reference sequence). The CDR3 region has the DNA TGTGCCAGCAGTCCGACAGGATACACCGGGGAGCTGTTTTTT. It encodes CASSPTGYTGELFF.

For this clone: This CDR3 is also generated by other DNA sequences in the sample. The chain recombines TRBV5-1 with TRBJ2-7, with D perhaps TRBD2 (5 bases). V was pared by 0 bases and J by 0 bases, with 7 bases between. Per the germline V gene, CDR1 is SGHRS and CDR2 is YFSETQ. This CDR3 has 14 amino acids. The CDR3 is CASSLDGNSYEQYF. DNA for the CDR3: TGCGCCAGCAGCTTGGACGGGAACTCCTACGAGCAGTACTTC. Filled out from reference TRBV5-1 and TRBJ2-7, the complete variable domain reads KAGVTQTPRYLIKTRGQQVTLSCSPISGHRSVSWYQQTPGQGLQFLFEYFSETQRNKGNFPGRFSGRQFSNSRSEMNVSTLELGDSALYLCASSLDGNSYEQYFGPGTRLTVT.

The gene calls are TRBV15 and TRBJ2-7, with D perhaps TRBD1 (5 bases). The CDR3 has 15 residues. V lost 0 bases and J lost 2, with 11 bases in between. Germline CDR1 and CDR2: LNHNV and YYDKDF (reference sequence). The CDR3 region has the DNA TGTGCCACCAGCAGAGACTTGGACATTACCTACGAGCAGTACTTC. Encoded protein: CATSRDLDITYEQYF.

This clone was found a few times. The rearrangement uses TRBV30 and TRBJ1-5; D remains ambiguous. CDR1 is GTSNPN, CDR2 SVGIG, per germline (reference sequence). V was trimmed by 0 bases and J by 4 bases, leaving 7 bases between them. The CDR3 spans 13 residues. Here the CDR3 DNA reads TGTGCCTGGAGTGTGGACGGGAATCAGCCCCAGCATTTT. Translation: CAWSVDGNQPQHF.

This rearrangement joins TRBV7-3 to TRBJ2-2, with D possibly being TRBD1 (6 bases). In germline, CDR1 is SGHTA, CDR2 FQGTGA. The CDR3 totals 14 residues. V was pared by 5 bases and J by 5 bases, with 12 bases between. The CDR3 loop is CASSRYQGTGELFF. CDR3 sequence (DNA): TGTGCCAGCAGCCGATATCAGGGGACCGGGGAGCTGTTTTTT.

This clone was recorded a few times. The V gene is TRBV7-9, the J gene TRBJ1-4; the match to TRBD1 covers 7 bases. V was pared by 5 bases and J by 5 bases, with 8 bases of the junction left unmatched. Per the germline V gene, CDR1 is SEHNR and CDR2 is FQNEAQ (reference sequence). CDR3 length equals 15 residues. The CDR3 DNA follows: TGTGCCAGCAGCGTCGGACAGGAGAAGAATGAAAAACTGTTTTTT. This translates into CASSVGQEKNEKLFF. Variable domain in full (rest from reference TRBV7-9 and TRBJ1-4): DTGVSQNPRHKITKRGQNVTFRCDPISEHNRLYWYRQTLGQGPEFLTYFQNEAQLEKSRLLSDRFSAERPKGSFSTLEIQRTEQGDSAMYLCASSVGQEKNEKLFFGSGTQLSVL.

The rearrangement links TRBV30 to TRBJ2-4; tentative D call: TRBD2 (6 bases). Trimming pared 5 bases from V and 0 bases from J, leaving 14 bases between. In germline, CDR1 is GTSNPN, CDR2 SVGIG (reference sequence). The CDR3 is 15 residues long. The CDR3 spells CAWGPGLLAKNIQYF. For the CDR3, the DNA is TGTGCCTGGGGACCGGGACTGCTAGCCAAAAACATTCAGTACTTC.

V is TRBV11-3 and J is TRBJ2-1; D not resolved. The germline V and J ends were trimmed by 2 bases and 9 bases, with 11 bases remaining between them. Germline CDR1 and CDR2: SGHNT and YENEEA. The CDR3 runs to 13 residues. This chain's CDR3 is CASSLIPRSEQFF. CDR3 coding DNA: TGTGCCAGCAGCTTAATACCCAGGTCTGAGCAGTTCTTC. Based on the CDR3 plus reference TRBV11-3 and TRBJ2-1, the full variable domain is EAGVVQSPRYKIIEKKQPVAFWCNPISGHNTLYWYLQNLGQGPELLIRYENEEAVDDSQLPKDRFSAERLKGVDSTLKIQPAELGDSAVYLCASSLIPRSEQFFGPGTRLTVL.

The gene calls are TRBV6-6 and TRBJ1-1; TRBD1 is a possible D gene (6 bases). The germline CDR1 and CDR2 sequences are MNHNY and SVGAGI (reference sequence). Trimming left V 4 bases short and J 1 base short, with 16 bases between. This CDR3 contains 16 residues. Written as DNA, the CDR3 is TGTGCCAGCAGTTTACCGGGCGCAGGGGCGAACACTGAAGCTTTCTTT. Its protein is CASSLPGAGANTEAFF.

The CDR3 sequence is CASSGAGGQETQYF. CDR3 DNA sequence: TGTGCCAGTAGTGGAGCGGGGGGGCAAGAGACCCAGTACTTC. The rearrangement links TRBV19 to TRBJ2-5, with 10 nucleotides matching TRBD2. Per the germline V gene, CDR1 is LNHDA and CDR2 is SQIVND (reference sequence). CDR3 length: 14 amino acids. Trimming cost V 5 bases and J 2 bases; bases outside gene matches: 2.

The chain links TRBV27 to TRBJ2-7; 9 nucleotides match TRBD2. This CDR3 has 14 residues. CDR1 MNHEY and CDR2 SMNVEV come from the germline V gene (reference sequence). The ends lost 3 bases at V and 4 bases at J; junction bases unmatched: 4. The CDR3 here is CASSFGGRGYEQYF. The CDR3 DNA is TGTGCCAGCAGTTTTGGCGGGAGGGGATACGAGCAGTACTTC.

This chain joins TRBV5-6 and TRBJ1-3, with D hard to call. The CDR3 covers 17 residues. The V end was cut by 0 bases, the J end by 0 bases, with 13 bases between. Germline-derived CDR1 and CDR2 are SGHDT and YYEEEE. The DNA of the CDR3 is TGTGCCAGCAGCTTGGACCCGAGGGTCGTCTCTGGAAACACCATATATTTT. Translation: CASSLDPRVVSGNTIYF.